These 17 T cell receptor beta chains were all obtained from the same sample, sequenced in a study of blood T cell repertoires in COVID-19. Generated by immunoSEQ multiplex PCR, the TCRdb table keeps only in-frame clones and is missing some. The table has 63,000 or so clones, approximately 79% seen once. Sequences were obtained from peripheral blood. These receptors came from an older man with active COVID-19.

This chain joins TRBV19 and TRBJ1-5, with 7 bases fitting TRBD1. Trimming at V came to 6 bases and at J to 0 bases, leaving 8 bases not matched to a gene. From germline, CDR1 is LNHDA and CDR2 SQIVND (reference sequence). The CDR3 length is 16 residues. The CDR3 is CASRGTEDYSNQPQHF. The CDR3 DNA follows: TGTGCCAGTAGAGGGACAGAGGATTATAGCAATCAGCCCCAGCATTTT.

The genes are TRBV4-1 and TRBJ2-7, with 12 bases that match TRBD1. The junction had 9 bases not matched to a gene; V was cut back by 3 bases and J by 0 bases. Per germline, CDR1 MGHRA and CDR2 YSYEKL. This CDR3 spans 18 amino acids. This chain's CDR3 is CASSQGTGGAGSSYEQYF. In DNA, the CDR3 is TGCGCCAGCAGCCAGGGGACAGGGGGCGCTGGTAGCTCCTACGAGCAGTACTTC.

The chain's CDR3 is CASSPYSGRANEQFF. The CDR3 DNA follows: TGTGCCAGCAGCCCCTATAGCGGGAGGGCCAATGAGCAGTTCTTC. The J gene is TRBJ2-1, the V gene TRBV7-8, with 11 bases lining up with TRBD2. The CDR3 loop spans 15 amino acids. Per the germline V gene, CDR1 is SGHVS and CDR2 is FQNEAQ. Trimming removed 5 bases from V and 6 bases from J; junction bases left unmatched: 6.

The chain links TRBV5-5 to TRBJ2-7; 9 nucleotides line up with TRBD1. The CDR3 consists of 15 residues. The junction had 4 bases not matched to a gene; V was cut back by 0 bases and J by 3 bases. In germline, CDR1 is SGHKS, CDR2 YYEKEE (reference sequence). This chain's CDR3 is CASSLEPGQGYEQYF. As DNA, the CDR3 is TGTGCCAGCAGCTTGGAGCCGGGACAGGGCTACGAGCAGTACTTC.

J is TRBJ1-1 and V is TRBV7-2, with a possible D match to TRBD1 (6 bases). The CDR3 consists of 14 residues. V was clipped by 4 bases and J by 6 bases, with 15 bases between them. CDR1 is SGHTA and CDR2 is FQGNSA in the germline V gene. In DNA, the CDR3 is TGTGCCAGCAGCTCGAACAGGGATCCAGCTGAAGCTTTCTTT. This codes for CASSSNRDPAEAFF.

J is TRBJ2-7 and V is TRBV12-5, with D maybe TRBD1 (6 bases). This CDR3 is built from 11 residues. Germline CDR1 reads LGHNT; CDR2 reads FRNRAP. The V and J ends lost 7 bases and 8 bases respectively, with 12 bases between them. The CDR3 sequence: CASVLQGKQYF. The CDR3 nucleotides read TGTGCTAGTGTCTTGCAGGGGAAGCAGTACTTC.

This chain links TRBV9 with TRBJ1-1; D perhaps matches TRBD1 (6 bases). In germline, CDR1 is SGDLS, CDR2 YYNGEE. CDR3 size: 15 residues. Between the trimmed V and J ends, which lost 4 bases and 6 bases, there was a span of 19 bases. In DNA, the CDR3 is TGTGCCAGCAGCCCCGGGCCACAGGGCCTCGCTGAAGCTTTCTTT. Its protein is CASSPGPQGLAEAFF.

This sequence joins TRBV3-1 (or the pseudogene TRBV3-2) and TRBJ1-5; D not certain. The CDR3 totals 12 residues. V shed 0 bases and J shed 9 bases, with 6 bases lying between them. Per germline, CDR1 LGHDT and CDR2 YNNKEL (reference sequence). CDR3 amino acids: CASSQDLGPQHF. As DNA, the CDR3 is TGTGCCAGCAGCCAAGATCTAGGGCCCCAGCATTTT.

This rearrangement joins TRBV10-2 to TRBJ1-1; D call uncertain. Germline V CDR1 and CDR2: WSHSY, SAAADI. Trimming took 3 bases from V and 1 from J, leaving 6 bases between them. CDR3 length: 13 residues. The CDR3 DNA follows: TGCGCCAGCAGTGAAAACACGAACACTGAAGCTTTCTTT. Protein sequence: CASSENTNTEAFF.

The rearrangement links TRBV6-2 or TRBV6-3 to TRBJ1-4; 9 nucleotides line up with TRBD1. The CDR3 loop spans 13 amino acids. The germline V gene has CDR1 MNHEY and CDR2 SVGEGT. V gave up 2 bases and J gave up 8 bases; unmatched junction bases: 0. The CDR3 reads CASSYDRGEKLFF. CDR3 DNA sequence: TGTGCCAGCAGTTACGACAGGGGGGAAAAACTGTTTTTT.

This chain links TRBV11-2 with TRBJ2-7; D gene unclear. This CDR3 has 13 residues. CDR1 and CDR2 (germline): SGHAT, FQNNGV. With 4 bases removed from V and 7 bases from J, the gap between germline ends came to 14 bases. The CDR3 here is CASSSSPPFEQYF. CDR3 DNA: TGTGCCAGCAGCTCAAGCCCTCCCTTTGAGCAGTACTTC.

The CDR3: CASSITGVAAKNIQYF. The CDR3, as DNA: TGTGCCAGCAGTATCACAGGGGTCGCGGCCAAAAACATTCAGTACTTC. The rearrangement links TRBV28 to TRBJ2-4, with 7 bases fitting TRBD1. This CDR3 spans 16 amino acids. Germline loops: CDR1 MDHEN, CDR2 SYDVKM. The V segment lost 5 bases and the J segment 1 base; nucleotides outside the gene matches: 8.

This clone was detected only once. The CDR3 DNA reads TGCGCCAGCAGCTTCCTAGGCGCTAGCGGGGCCTACACAGATACGCAGTATTTT. Translating it yields CASSFLGASGAYTDTQYF. The chain joins TRBV5-1 to TRBJ2-3; 9 bases are shared with TRBD2. The CDR3 contains 18 residues. Unmatched junction bases numbered 12, after V lost 2 bases and J lost 2 bases. Germline-derived CDR1 and CDR2 are SGHRS and YFSETQ.

This clone occurred once. The V call is TRBV5-4, the J call TRBJ2-6; the D gene is possibly TRBD2 (6 bases). Trimming took 5 bases from V and 2 from J, leaving 11 bases between them. CDR1 is SGHNT and CDR2 is YYREEE in the germline V gene (reference sequence). This CDR3 spans 15 amino acids. The CDR3 DNA follows: TGTGCCAGCAGTTGGGACTTAGCTGGGGCCAACGTCCTGACTTTC. It codes for CASSWDLAGANVLTF.

The chain's CDR3 is CASSTRQPRTGNYGYTF. DNA of the CDR3: TGTGCCAGTAGTACACGACAACCCAGGACAGGAAACTATGGCTACACCTTC. The chain has TRBV19 and TRBJ1-2, with 7 bases lining up with TRBD1. Germline V lookup: CDR1 LNHDA, CDR2 SQIVND (reference sequence). The CDR3 is made up of 17 amino acids. V lost 4 bases and J lost 2; bases outside the gene matches: 13.

The V gene is TRBV7-9, the J gene TRBJ2-3, with 11 bases that match TRBD2. The germline gives CDR1 SEHNR, CDR2 FQNEAQ (reference sequence). Germline trimming cut 5 bases from V and 4 bases from J; bases unmatched to any gene: 5. This CDR3 contains 15 residues. The CDR3 sequence: CASSMGTSGSDTQYF. CDR3 bases: TGTGCCAGCAGCATGGGGACTAGCGGTTCAGATACGCAGTATTTT.

The chain links TRBV14 to TRBJ2-2; the match to TRBD2 covers 7 bases. V was pared by 4 bases and J by 1 base, with 9 bases of the junction left unmatched. Germline CDR1 reads SGHDN; CDR2 reads FVKESK. CDR3 length: 17 amino acids. The CDR3 DNA reads as TGTGCCAGCAGCCCGCTGTGGGGCGGGGGGAACACCGGGGAGCTGTTTTTT. Its protein is CASSPLWGGGNTGELFF.